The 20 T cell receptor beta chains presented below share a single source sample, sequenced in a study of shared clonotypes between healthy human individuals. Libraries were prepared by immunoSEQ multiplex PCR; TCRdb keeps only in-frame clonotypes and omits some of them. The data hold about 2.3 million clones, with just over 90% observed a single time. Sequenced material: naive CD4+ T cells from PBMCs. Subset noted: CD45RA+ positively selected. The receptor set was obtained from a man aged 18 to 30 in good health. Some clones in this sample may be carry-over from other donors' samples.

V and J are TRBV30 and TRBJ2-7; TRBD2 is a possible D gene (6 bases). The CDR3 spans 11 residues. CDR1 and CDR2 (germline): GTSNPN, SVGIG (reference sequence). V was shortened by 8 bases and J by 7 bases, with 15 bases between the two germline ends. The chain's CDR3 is CAHGGAGEQYF. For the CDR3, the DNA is TGTGCCCACGGCGGGGCCGGGGAGCAGTACTTC. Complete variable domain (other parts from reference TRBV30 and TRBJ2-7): SQTIHQWPATLVQPVGSPLSLECTVEGTSNPNLYWYRQAAGRGLQLLFYSVGIGQISSEVPQNLSASRPQDRQFILSSKKLLLSDSGFYLCAHGGAGEQYFGPGTRLTVT.

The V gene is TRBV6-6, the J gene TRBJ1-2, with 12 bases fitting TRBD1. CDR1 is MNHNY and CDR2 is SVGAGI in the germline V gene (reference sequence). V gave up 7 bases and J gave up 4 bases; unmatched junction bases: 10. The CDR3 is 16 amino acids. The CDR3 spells CASKAGQGAFGYGYTF. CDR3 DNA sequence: TGTGCCAGCAAAGCGGGACAGGGGGCGTTTGGCTATGGCTACACCTTC.

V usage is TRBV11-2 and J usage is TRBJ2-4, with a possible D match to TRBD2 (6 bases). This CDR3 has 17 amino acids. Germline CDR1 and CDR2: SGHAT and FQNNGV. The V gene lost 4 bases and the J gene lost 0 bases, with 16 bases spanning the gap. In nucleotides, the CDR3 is TGTGCCAGCAGCTCGGACTACACCGTCTTAGCCAAAAACATTCAGTACTTC. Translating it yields CASSSDYTVLAKNIQYF.

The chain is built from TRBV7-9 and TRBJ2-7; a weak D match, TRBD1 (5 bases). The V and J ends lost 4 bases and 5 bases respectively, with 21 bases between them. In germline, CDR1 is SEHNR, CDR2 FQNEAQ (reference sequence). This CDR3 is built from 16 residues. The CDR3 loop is CASSSVIRGASDEQYF. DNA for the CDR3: TGTGCCAGCAGCTCCGTGATAAGGGGCGCTTCCGACGAGCAGTACTTC.

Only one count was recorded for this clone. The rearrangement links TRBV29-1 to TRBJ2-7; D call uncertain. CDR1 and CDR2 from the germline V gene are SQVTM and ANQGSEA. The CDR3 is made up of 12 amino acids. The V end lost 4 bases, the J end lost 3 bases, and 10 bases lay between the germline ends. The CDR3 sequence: CSVALGIYEQYF. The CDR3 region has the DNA TGCAGCGTTGCTTTAGGGATCTACGAGCAGTACTTC.

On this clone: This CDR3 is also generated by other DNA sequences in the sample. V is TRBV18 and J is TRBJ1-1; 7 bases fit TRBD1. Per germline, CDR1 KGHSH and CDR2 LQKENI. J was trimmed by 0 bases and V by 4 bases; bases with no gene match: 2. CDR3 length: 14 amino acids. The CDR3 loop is CASSRQGLNTEAFF. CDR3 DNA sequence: TGTGCCAGCTCACGACAGGGACTGAACACTGAAGCTTTCTTT.

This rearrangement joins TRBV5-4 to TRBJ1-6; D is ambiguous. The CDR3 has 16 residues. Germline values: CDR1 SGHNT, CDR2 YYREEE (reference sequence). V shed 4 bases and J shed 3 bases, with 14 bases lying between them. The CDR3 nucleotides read TGTGCCAGCAGCCTCCTAGCGGGGAGCTATAATTCACCCCTCCACTTT. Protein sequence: CASSLLAGSYNSPLHF.

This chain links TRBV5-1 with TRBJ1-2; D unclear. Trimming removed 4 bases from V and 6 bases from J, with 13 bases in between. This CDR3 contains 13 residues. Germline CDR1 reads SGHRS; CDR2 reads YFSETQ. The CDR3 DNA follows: TGCGCCAGCAGCAGTACGGGGTTGGATGGCTACACCTTC. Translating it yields CASSSTGLDGYTF.

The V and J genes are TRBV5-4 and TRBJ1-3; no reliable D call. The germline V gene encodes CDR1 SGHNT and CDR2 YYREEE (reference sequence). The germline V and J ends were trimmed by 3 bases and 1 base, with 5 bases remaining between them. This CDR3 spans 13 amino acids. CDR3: CASSSVSGNTIYF. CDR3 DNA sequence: TGTGCCAGCAGCTCGGTATCTGGAAACACCATATATTTT.

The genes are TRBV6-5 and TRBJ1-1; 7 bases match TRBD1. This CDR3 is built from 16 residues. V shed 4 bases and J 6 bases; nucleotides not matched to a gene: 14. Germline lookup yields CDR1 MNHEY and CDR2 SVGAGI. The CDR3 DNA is TGTGCCAGCAGTTCCCATCGGGACAGAAGTAACCCTGAAGCTTTCTTT. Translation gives CASSSHRDRSNPEAFF.

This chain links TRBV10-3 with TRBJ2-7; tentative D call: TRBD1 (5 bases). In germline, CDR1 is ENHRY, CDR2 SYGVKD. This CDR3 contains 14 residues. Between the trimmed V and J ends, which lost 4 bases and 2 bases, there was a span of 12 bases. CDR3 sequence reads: CAISVDSKAYEQYF. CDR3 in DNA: TGTGCCATCAGTGTTGACAGCAAGGCCTACGAGCAGTACTTC.

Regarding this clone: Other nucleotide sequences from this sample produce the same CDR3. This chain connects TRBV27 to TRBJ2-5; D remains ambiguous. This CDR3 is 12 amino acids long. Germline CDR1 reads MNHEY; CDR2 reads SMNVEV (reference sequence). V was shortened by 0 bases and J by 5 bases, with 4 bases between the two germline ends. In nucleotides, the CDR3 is TGTGCCAGCAGTTTATCGGGGGAGACCCAGTACTTC. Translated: CASSLSGETQYF.

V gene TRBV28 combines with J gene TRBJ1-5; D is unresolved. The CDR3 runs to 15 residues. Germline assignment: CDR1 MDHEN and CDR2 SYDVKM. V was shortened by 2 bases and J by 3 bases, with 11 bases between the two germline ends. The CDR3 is CASSLLLRVNQPQHF. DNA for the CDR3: TGTGCCAGCAGTTTACTTCTTAGGGTCAATCAGCCCCAGCATTTT.

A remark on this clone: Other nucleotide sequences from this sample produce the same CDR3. This CDR3 is CASSVGTGTYNEQFF. Here the CDR3 DNA reads TGTGCCAGCAGCGTAGGGACGGGCACCTACAATGAGCAGTTCTTC. V usage is TRBV9 and J usage is TRBJ2-1, with no clear D. The CDR3 sequence is 15 residues long. CDR1 SGDLS and CDR2 YYNGEE come from the germline V gene. Trimming left V 0 bases short and J 2 bases short, with 9 bases between.

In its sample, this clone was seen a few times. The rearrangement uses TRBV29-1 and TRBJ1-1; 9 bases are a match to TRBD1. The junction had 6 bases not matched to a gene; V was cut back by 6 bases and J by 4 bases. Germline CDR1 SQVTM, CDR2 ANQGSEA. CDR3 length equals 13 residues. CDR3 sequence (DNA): TGCAGCGTCGGGACAGGGTGGAGCACTGAAGCTTTCTTT. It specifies CSVGTGWSTEAFF.

CDR3 region: CASSASGNTGELFF. The CDR3 DNA follows: TGCGCCAGCAGTGCTAGCGGGAACACCGGGGAGCTGTTTTTT. The chain has TRBV10-2 and TRBJ2-2; 7 bases fit TRBD2. Germline values: CDR1 WSHSY, CDR2 SAAADI. The CDR3 runs 14 residues. Trimming cost V 4 bases and J 1 base; bases outside gene matches: 0.

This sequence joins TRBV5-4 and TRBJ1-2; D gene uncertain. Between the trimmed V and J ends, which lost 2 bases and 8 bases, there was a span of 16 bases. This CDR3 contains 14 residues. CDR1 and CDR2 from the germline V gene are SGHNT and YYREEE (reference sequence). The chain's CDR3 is CASSFSSVTRGYTF. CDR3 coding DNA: TGTGCCAGCAGCTTTTCATCCGTGACGCGCGGCTACACCTTC.

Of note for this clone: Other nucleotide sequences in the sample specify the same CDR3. The CDR3 nucleotides are TGCGCCAGCAGCTTTGGCAGCACAGATACGCAGTATTTT. Protein product: CASSFGSTDTQYF. The chain uses TRBV5-1 and TRBJ2-3; D unresolved. The CDR3 consists of 13 residues. Germline CDR1 is SGHRS and CDR2 is YFSETQ. Trimming pared 2 bases from V and 0 bases from J, leaving 4 bases between.

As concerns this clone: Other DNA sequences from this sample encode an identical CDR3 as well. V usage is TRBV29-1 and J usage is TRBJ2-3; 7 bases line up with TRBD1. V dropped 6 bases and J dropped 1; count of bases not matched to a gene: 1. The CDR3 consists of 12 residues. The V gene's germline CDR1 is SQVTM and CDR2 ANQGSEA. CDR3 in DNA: TGCAGCGTGGGGACAGGCACAGATACGCAGTATTTT. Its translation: CSVGTGTDTQYF.

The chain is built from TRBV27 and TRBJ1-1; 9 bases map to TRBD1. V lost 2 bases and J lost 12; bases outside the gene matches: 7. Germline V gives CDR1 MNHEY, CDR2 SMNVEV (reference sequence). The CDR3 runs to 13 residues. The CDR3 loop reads CASSLTGTGKTFF. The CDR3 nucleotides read TGTGCCAGCAGTTTAACCGGGACAGGGAAAACTTTCTTT.